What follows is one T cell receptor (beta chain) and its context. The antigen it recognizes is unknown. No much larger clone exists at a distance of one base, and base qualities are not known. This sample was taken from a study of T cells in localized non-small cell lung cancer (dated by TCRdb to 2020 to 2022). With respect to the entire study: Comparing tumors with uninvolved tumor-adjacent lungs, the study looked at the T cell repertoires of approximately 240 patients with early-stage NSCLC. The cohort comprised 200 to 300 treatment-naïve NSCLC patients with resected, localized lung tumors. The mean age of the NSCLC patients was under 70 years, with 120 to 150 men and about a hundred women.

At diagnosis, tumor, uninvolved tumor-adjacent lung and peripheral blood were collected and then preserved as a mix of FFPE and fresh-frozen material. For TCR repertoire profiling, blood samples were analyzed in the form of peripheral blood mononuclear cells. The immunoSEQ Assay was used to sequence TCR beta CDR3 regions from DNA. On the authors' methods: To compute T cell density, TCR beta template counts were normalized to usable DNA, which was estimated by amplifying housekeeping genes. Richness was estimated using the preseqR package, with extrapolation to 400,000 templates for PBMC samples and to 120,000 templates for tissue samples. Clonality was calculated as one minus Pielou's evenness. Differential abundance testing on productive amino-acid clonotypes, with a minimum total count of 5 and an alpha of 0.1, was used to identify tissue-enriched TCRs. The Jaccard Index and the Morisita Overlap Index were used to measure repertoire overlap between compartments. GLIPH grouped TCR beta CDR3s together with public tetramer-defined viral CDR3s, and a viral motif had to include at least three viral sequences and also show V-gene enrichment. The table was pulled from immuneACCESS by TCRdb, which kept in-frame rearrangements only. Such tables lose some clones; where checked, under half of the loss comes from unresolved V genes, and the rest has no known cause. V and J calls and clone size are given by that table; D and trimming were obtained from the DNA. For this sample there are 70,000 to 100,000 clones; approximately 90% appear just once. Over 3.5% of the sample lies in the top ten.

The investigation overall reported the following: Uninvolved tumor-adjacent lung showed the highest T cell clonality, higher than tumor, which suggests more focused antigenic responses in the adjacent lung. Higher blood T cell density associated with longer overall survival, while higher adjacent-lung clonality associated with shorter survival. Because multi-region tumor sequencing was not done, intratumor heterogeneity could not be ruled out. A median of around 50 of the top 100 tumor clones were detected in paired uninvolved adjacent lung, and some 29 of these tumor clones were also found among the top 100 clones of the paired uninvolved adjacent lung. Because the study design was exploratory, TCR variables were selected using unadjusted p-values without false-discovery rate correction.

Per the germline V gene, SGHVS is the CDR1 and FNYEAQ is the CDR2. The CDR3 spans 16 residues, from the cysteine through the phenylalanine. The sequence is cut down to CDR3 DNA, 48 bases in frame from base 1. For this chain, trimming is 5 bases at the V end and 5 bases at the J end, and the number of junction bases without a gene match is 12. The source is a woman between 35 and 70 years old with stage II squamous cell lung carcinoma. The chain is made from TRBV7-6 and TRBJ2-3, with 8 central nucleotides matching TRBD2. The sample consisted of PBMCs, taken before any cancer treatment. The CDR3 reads CASSLQGSGTVDTQYF. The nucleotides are TGTGCCAGCAGCCTCCAGGGTAGCGGGACGGTAGATACGCAGTATTTT.